Below, 21 T cell receptor beta chains from the same sample are listed, as sequenced in a study of control samples from healthy donors and cancer patients. The method was immunoSEQ multiplex PCR; TCRdb's version includes in-frame clones alone and lacks a portion of them. This sample has about 94,000 clones, with about nine tenths found just once. The sample taken for sequencing was blood. The receptors originated from a woman aged 18 to 35 in good health.

The V call is TRBV21-1, the J call TRBJ1-3; whether TRBD1, the table's D call, matches the DNA was not checked. TRBV21-1 is deemed a pseudogene. This CDR3 comprises 16 residues. The CDR3 here is CASNVITGGSGNTIYF. The CDR3 nucleotides read TGTGCCAGCAACGTAATAACAGGGGGCTCTGGAAACACCATATATTTT.

This sequence joins TRBV9 and TRBJ1-2, with a weak D call TRBD1 (6 bases). Germline values: CDR1 SGDLS, CDR2 YYNGEE. The CDR3 is 14 residues long. V lost 4 bases and J lost 3, with 13 bases in between. DNA for the CDR3: TGTGCCAGCAGCTCCCGTAGGGGGGACTATGGCTACACCTTC. Its protein is CASSSRRGDYGYTF. The full variable domain, completed using reference TRBV9 and TRBJ1-2, is DSGVTQTPKHLITATGQRVTLRCSPRSGDLSVYWYQQSLDQGLQFLIQYYNGEERAKGNILERFSAQQFPDLHSELNLSSLELGDSALYFCASSSRRGDYGYTFGSGTRLTVV.

The chain couples TRBV6-1 to TRBJ2-7; 7 nucleotides agree with TRBD2. Unmatched junction bases numbered 7, after V lost 3 bases and J lost 2 bases. The CDR3 sequence is 15 residues long. Germline CDR1 MNHNS, CDR2 SASEGT. As DNA, the CDR3 is TGTGCCAGCAGTGACCTTCCGGGACTAACCTACGAGCAGTACTTC. Encoded protein: CASSDLPGLTYEQYF.

The J gene is TRBJ1-4, the V gene TRBV5-1; no clear D gene. CDR1 is SGHRS and CDR2 is YFSETQ in the germline V gene. Trimming took 0 bases from V and 0 from J, leaving 3 bases between them. This CDR3 region has 14 residues. CDR3 coding DNA: TGCGCCAGCAGCTTGGTGCCAACTAATGAAAAACTGTTTTTT. Translated, it gives CASSLVPTNEKLFF.

The chain uses TRBV7-9 and TRBJ2-5, with D perhaps matching TRBD2 (5 bases). There are 14 residues in the CDR3. Trimming pared 8 bases from V and 3 bases from J, leaving 16 bases between. Germline lookup yields CDR1 SEHNR and CDR2 FQNEAQ (reference sequence). The CDR3 DNA is TGTGCCAGCCACAATTCGGGATTTAAAGAGACCCAGTACTTC. Protein sequence: CASHNSGFKETQYF.

The genes are TRBV7-2 and TRBJ2-7; D unclear. The V end was cut by 2 bases, the J end by 4 bases, with 12 bases between. The CDR3 sequence is 14 residues long. From germline, CDR1 is SGHTA and CDR2 FQGNSA. DNA for the CDR3: TGTGCCAGCAGCTTACGGACCAAAGGTTACGAGCAGTACTTC. Its protein product is CASSLRTKGYEQYF.

The genes are TRBV5-8 and TRBJ2-3; D is tentatively TRBD1 or TRBD2 (5 bases each). Per the germline V gene, CDR1 is SGHTS and CDR2 is YDEGEE. Trimming removed 0 bases at V and 4 bases at J, with 9 bases between. This CDR3 has 14 residues. The CDR3 DNA is TGTGCCAGCAGCTTGGGAGGGGACGCAGATACGCAGTATTTT. As protein: CASSLGGDADTQYF.

CDR3 loop: CASSVGGTGEGYTF. CDR3 DNA sequence: TGTGCCAGCAGCGTAGGAGGGACAGGGGAGGGCTACACCTTC. The V and J genes are TRBV9 and TRBJ1-2; 10 bases map to TRBD1. The CDR3 is 14 residues long. V lost 0 bases to trimming and J lost 8 bases; unmatched junction nucleotides: 4. Germline values: CDR1 SGDLS, CDR2 YYNGEE.

The J gene is TRBJ1-1, the V gene TRBV29-1; 10 nucleotides line up with TRBD1. The V and J ends lost 5 bases and 1 base, in that order; junction bases with no gene match: 1. This CDR3 comprises 13 residues. The germline gives CDR1 SQVTM, CDR2 ANQGSEA. The CDR3 DNA follows: TGCAGCGTTCGGGACAGGGGGAACACTGAAGCTTTCTTT. Protein: CSVRDRGNTEAFF. The full variable domain, its missing parts supplied by reference TRBV29-1 and TRBJ1-1, is SAVISQKPSRDICQRGTSLTIQCQVDSQVTMMFWYRQQPGQSLTLIATANQGSEATYESGFVIDKFPISRPNLTFSTLTVSNMSPEDSSIYLCSVRDRGNTEAFFGQGTRLTVV.

The chain uses TRBV7-9 and TRBJ2-3; the D is unclear. This CDR3 has 16 residues. Deletions cut 4 bases from V and 0 bases from J, with 14 bases between. Germline V gene sequence: CDR1 SEHNR, CDR2 FQNEAQ (reference sequence). The CDR3 region is CASSSAGRASTDTQYF. CDR3 coding DNA: TGTGCCAGCAGCTCAGCTGGTCGGGCTAGCACAGATACGCAGTATTTT.

The chain employs TRBV7-3 and TRBJ2-2; D is ambiguous. V shed 1 base and J shed 5 bases, with 2 bases lying between them. The length of the CDR3 is 12 residues. Germline lookup yields CDR1 SGHTA and CDR2 FQGTGA. The CDR3 DNA reads TGTGCCAGCAGCTTAAGAACCGGGGAGCTGTTTTTT. Its protein product is CASSLRTGELFF.

V usage is TRBV30 and J usage is TRBJ2-3, with TRBD2 matching over 13 bases. V lost 0 bases and J lost 2; bases outside the gene matches: 11. CDR1 is GTSNPN and CDR2 is SVGIG in the germline V gene (reference sequence). This CDR3 contains 19 residues. The CDR3 here is CAWSVMGLAGPYLTDTQYF. DNA of the CDR3: TGTGCCTGGAGTGTAATGGGACTAGCGGGGCCCTACCTCACAGATACGCAGTATTTT. Drawing the rest from reference TRBV30 and TRBJ2-3, the complete variable domain is SQTIHQWPATLVQPVGSPLSLECTVEGTSNPNLYWYRQAAGRGLQLLFYSVGIGQISSEVPQNLSASRPQDRQFILSSKKLLLSDSGFYLCAWSVMGLAGPYLTDTQYFGPGTRLTVL.

This chain uses TRBV2 with TRBJ2-7, with 8 bases matching TRBD1. Trimming at V came to 4 bases and at J to 7 bases, leaving 6 bases not matched to a gene. There are 13 residues in the CDR3. Germline lookup yields CDR1 SNHLY and CDR2 FYNNEI. Here the CDR3 reads CASSAGQGREQYF. The CDR3 DNA sequence: TGTGCCAGCAGTGCCGGACAGGGAAGGGAGCAGTACTTC.

The chain couples TRBV2 to TRBJ2-7; D gene ambiguous. This CDR3 spans 12 amino acids. Germline assignment: CDR1 SNHLY and CDR2 FYNNEI. V was cut by 6 bases and J by 4 bases, with 10 bases left in between. The DNA of the CDR3 is TGTGCCAGCAGAATCCTTGCTTACGAGCAGTACTTC. Amino acid sequence: CASRILAYEQYF.

This chain uses TRBV10-3 with TRBJ1-6; 8 nucleotides agree with TRBD1. The CDR3 spans 15 residues. Germline lookup yields CDR1 ENHRY and CDR2 SYGVKD. The V segment lost 3 bases and the J segment 7 bases; nucleotides outside the gene matches: 5. DNA for the CDR3: TGTGCCATCAGTGACGGACAGGGAAGAAATTCACCCCTCCACTTT. It encodes CAISDGQGRNSPLHF.

The sample holds one count of this clone. The chain recombines TRBV11-2 with TRBJ1-4; 7 nucleotides agree with TRBD1. The CDR3 runs 15 residues. CDR1 and CDR2 (germline): SGHAT, FQNNGV. After removal of 5 bases from V and 2 bases from J, the junction contained 5 bases not matched to a gene. CDR3 coding DNA: TGTGCCAGCAGCCACGAGACAGGGACTAATGAAAAACTGTTTTTT. This codes for CASSHETGTNEKLFF.

A single count supports this clone. This chain connects TRBV9 to TRBJ2-3, with D perhaps TRBD1 (6 bases). V lost 2 bases and J 6 bases, leaving 16 bases between the germline ends. From germline, CDR1 is SGDLS and CDR2 YYNGEE. The CDR3 length is 15 residues. The CDR3 DNA reads TGTGCCAGCAGCGTCACGGGACACCTGGGGGATACGCAGTATTTT. Its translation is CASSVTGHLGDTQYF.

This clone was picked up one time. The chain carries TRBV7-9 and TRBJ2-3; no clear D gene. CDR3 length: 12 residues. Germline-derived CDR1 and CDR2 are SEHNR and FQNEAQ (reference sequence). V was shortened by 3 bases and J by 4 bases, with 5 bases between the two germline ends. In nucleotides, the CDR3 is TGTGCCAGCAGCTTGAATCCAGATACGCAGTATTTT. Its translation: CASSLNPDTQYF. The whole variable domain, filled in from reference TRBV7-9 and TRBJ2-3, reads DTGVSQNPRHKITKRGQNVTFRCDPISEHNRLYWYRQTLGQGPEFLTYFQNEAQLEKSRLLSDRFSAERPKGSFSTLEIQRTEQGDSAMYLCASSLNPDTQYFGPGTRLTVL.

The chain employs TRBV18 and TRBJ1-5, with 8 bases lining up with TRBD1. Germline CDR1 KGHSH, CDR2 LQKENI. V gave up 2 bases and J gave up 3 bases; unmatched junction bases: 3. This CDR3 contains 15 residues. This CDR3 is CASSPMTGDNQPQHF. CDR3 coding DNA: TGTGCCAGCTCACCAATGACAGGGGACAATCAGCCCCAGCATTTT.

This chain joins TRBV6-1 and TRBJ2-5; 10 nucleotides agree with TRBD1. Germline V gene sequence: CDR1 MNHNS, CDR2 SASEGT. The V gene end was trimmed by 1 base and the J gene end by 4 bases; junction bases not matched to a gene: 0. The CDR3 sequence is 14 residues long. The CDR3 here is CASSEGQGAETQYF. DNA for the CDR3: TGTGCCAGCAGTGAAGGACAGGGGGCAGAGACCCAGTACTTC.

This chain links TRBV5-4 with TRBJ2-5, with D tentatively TRBD1 (6 bases). The CDR3 has 14 amino acids. Trimming pared 0 bases from V and 2 bases from J, leaving 8 bases between. Germline V CDR1 and CDR2: SGHNT, YYREEE (reference sequence). CDR3 in amino acids: CASSLETGQETQYF. The CDR3 DNA follows: TGTGCCAGCAGCTTGGAGACAGGACAAGAGACCCAGTACTTC.